These 23 T cell receptor beta chains were all obtained from the same sample, sequenced in a study of shared clonotypes between healthy human individuals. CD8 cells regarded as naive lacked CD45RO, were positively chosen for CCR7, and omitted terminally differentiated effector memory CD45RA+ cells. Only in-frame clones appear in the TCRdb table, and some are missing; sequencing was by immunoSEQ multiplex PCR. The table lists about 2.1 million clones, around 93% of them singletons. The sample consisted of naive CD8+ T cells from PBMCs. Receptors were obtained from a man aged 18 to 29 in good health. Some clones in this sample may be carry-over from other donors' samples.

As for this clone: Other DNA sequences within the sample encode an identical CDR3. This CDR3 reads CASSYGTGAYEQYF. CDR3 nucleotide sequence: TGTGCCAGCAGCTATGGGACAGGGGCCTACGAGCAGTACTTC. The chain couples TRBV5-5 to TRBJ2-7; 10 positions match TRBD1. Germline V CDR1 and CDR2: SGHKS, YYEKEE (reference sequence). The junction had 2 bases not matched to a gene; V was cut back by 3 bases and J by 2 bases. The CDR3 length is 14 residues.

V gene TRBV12-1 combines with J gene TRBJ1-4. TRBV12-1 is designated a pseudogene. CDR3 size: 20 residues. CDR3 in DNA: TGTGCCAGCAGCTTTGTCTTGAGGGACCGACGGATTGCAACTAATGAAAAACTGTTTTTT. It is translated as CASSFVLRDRRIATNEKLFF.

The chain is built from TRBV7-2 and TRBJ2-7; 7 nucleotides line up with TRBD1. The germline V gene encodes CDR1 SGHTA and CDR2 FQGNSA. This CDR3 contains 14 residues. The trim removed 5 bases at V and 1 base at J, leaving 5 bases unmatched. Here the CDR3 DNA reads TGTGCCAGCAGCGGACGGGACAGATCCTACGAGCAGTACTTC. It translates to CASSGRDRSYEQYF.

This clone was observed a single time. This chain links TRBV19 with TRBJ2-5, with a tentative D call TRBD2 (6 bases). Germline CDR1 and CDR2: LNHDA and SQIVND (reference sequence). CDR3 length: 14 residues. V shed 5 bases and J shed 7 bases, with 17 bases lying between them. The chain's CDR3 is CASSFPGSRGTQYF. As DNA, the CDR3 is TGTGCCAGTAGTTTTCCCGGGAGTCGAGGGACCCAGTACTTC. Complete variable domain (other parts from reference TRBV19 and TRBJ2-5): DGGITQSPKYLFRKEGQNVTLSCEQNLNHDAMYWYRQDPGQGLRLIYYSQIVNDFQKGDIAEGYSVSREKKESFPLTVTSAQKNPTAFYLCASSFPGSRGTQYFGPGTRLLVL.

This clone has only one observation. V and J are TRBV15 and TRBJ2-5; D perhaps matches TRBD2 (5 bases). Trimming took 5 bases from V and 2 from J, leaving 12 bases between them. The CDR3 runs to 14 residues. Per germline, CDR1 LNHNV and CDR2 YYDKDF (reference sequence). DNA for the CDR3: TGTGCCACCAGCCAACGGACTCCTCAAGAGACCCAGTACTTC. It encodes CATSQRTPQETQYF.

The J gene is TRBJ2-1, the V gene TRBV9; D possibly corresponds to TRBD2 (7 bases). Per germline, CDR1 SGDLS and CDR2 YYNGEE. The CDR3 totals 15 residues. V shed 0 bases and J shed 5 bases, with 12 bases lying between them. This CDR3 reads CASSVEAGANNEQFF. For the CDR3, the DNA is TGTGCCAGCAGCGTAGAGGCGGGGGCGAACAATGAGCAGTTCTTC.

The chain is built from TRBV11-1 and TRBJ1-1; tentative D call: TRBD1 (6 bases). The germline gives CDR1 SGHAT, CDR2 FQDESV (reference sequence). Trimming removed 1 base from V and 5 bases from J, with 8 bases in between. The CDR3 runs to 13 residues. The chain's CDR3 is CASSLGGRTEAFF. The CDR3 coding sequence is TGTGCCAGCAGCTTAGGGGGGCGGACTGAAGCTTTCTTT.

The chain combines TRBV30 with TRBJ2-3, with TRBD1 identical over 8 bases. With V trimmed by 2 bases and J by 2 bases, 9 bases remained unmatched. The CDR3 runs 16 residues. Germline CDR1 is GTSNPN and CDR2 is SVGIG (reference sequence). The DNA for the CDR3 is TGTGCCTGGAGTACCGTCCAGGGGGCCCCCACAGATACGCAGTATTTT. Its protein product is CAWSTVQGAPTDTQYF.

A note on this clone: Different DNA sequences within this sample yield the same CDR3. V and J are TRBV15 and TRBJ2-1; D might be TRBD1 or TRBD2, each matching 5 bases. There are 15 residues in the CDR3. The V gene's germline CDR1 is LNHNV and CDR2 YYDKDF (reference sequence). Between the trimmed V and J ends, which lost 1 base and 0 bases, there was a span of 7 bases. The CDR3 spells CATSRGGSSYNEQFF. CDR3 bases: TGTGCCACCAGCAGAGGGGGGAGCTCCTACAATGAGCAGTTCTTC.

The CDR3 reads CASSLSMVISTEAFF. The CDR3 nucleotides read TGCGCCAGCAGCTTGTCTATGGTTATAAGCACTGAAGCTTTCTTT. V and J are TRBV5-1 and TRBJ1-1; D remains ambiguous. Germline V gene data show CDR1 as SGHRS and CDR2 as YFSETQ. V lost 1 base to trimming and J lost 4 bases, with 14 bases between them. CDR3 size: 15 residues. The variable domain in full, completed from reference TRBV5-1 and TRBJ1-1, reads KAGVTQTPRYLIKTRGQQVTLSCSPISGHRSVSWYQQTPGQGLQFLFEYFSETQRNKGNFPGRFSGRQFSNSRSEMNVSTLELGDSALYLCASSLSMVISTEAFFGQGTRLTVV.

Written as DNA, the CDR3 is TGTGCCTGTTGGGGGACCTCCTACGAGCAGTACTTC. It yields the protein CACWGTSYEQYF. V is TRBV30 and J is TRBJ2-5; D is tentatively TRBD1 or TRBD2 (5 bases each). The end of the DNA is better explained by TRBJ2-7, so the J call may be wrong. CDR1 is GTSNPN, CDR2 SVGIG, per germline (reference sequence). This CDR3 comprises 12 residues.

The chain links TRBV4-3 to TRBJ2-7; no clear D. Trimming left V 0 bases short and J 0 bases short, with 9 bases between. The CDR3 runs to 15 residues. The germline gives CDR1 LGHNA, CDR2 YSLEER. The DNA for the CDR3 is TGCGCCAGCAGCCAAGATCAGGCGAGCTCCTACGAGCAGTACTTC. It codes for CASSQDQASSYEQYF.

The chain recombines TRBV9 with TRBJ2-7, with a possible D match to TRBD1 (6 bases). Germline-derived CDR1 and CDR2 are SGDLS and YYNGEE. The V and J ends lost 4 bases and 9 bases respectively, with 20 bases between them. The CDR3 totals 14 residues. This CDR3 reads CASSPWGAGDGQYF. In DNA form, the CDR3 reads TGTGCCAGCAGCCCCTGGGGTGCAGGGGACGGGCAGTACTTC. The complete variable domain, with remaining parts taken from reference TRBV9 and TRBJ2-7, reads DSGVTQTPKHLITATGQRVTLRCSPRSGDLSVYWYQQSLDQGLQFLIQYYNGEERAKGNILERFSAQQFPDLHSELNLSSLELGDSALYFCASSPWGAGDGQYFGPGTRLTVT.

This chain uses TRBV12-5 with TRBJ2-7; weak D call: TRBD1 (6 bases). The CDR3 has 13 amino acids. Looked up from germline, CDR1 is LGHNT and CDR2 is FRNRAP. The V end lost 7 bases, the J end lost 1 base, and 11 bases lay between the germline ends. CDR3 in amino acids: CASAMDRSYEQYF. The CDR3 DNA follows: TGTGCTAGTGCCATGGACAGATCCTACGAGCAGTACTTC.

The V call is TRBV29-1, the J call TRBJ1-1; weak D call: TRBD1 (6 bases). The CDR3 loop spans 13 amino acids. Trimming removed 7 bases from V and 1 base from J, with 13 bases in between. From germline, CDR1 is SQVTM and CDR2 ANQGSEA. In DNA form, the CDR3 reads TGCAGCGGAGAGGGACATTCGAACACTGAAGCTTTCTTT. It yields the protein CSGEGHSNTEAFF.

The chain links TRBV14 to TRBJ2-5; tentative D call: TRBD2 (6 bases). The CDR3 consists of 15 residues. Germline CDR1 is SGHDN and CDR2 is FVKESK. Trimming took off 1 base at V and 5 bases at J, with 14 bases between the two ends. CDR3 in DNA: TGTGCCAGCAGCCAAGTGGGGACTCGCTGGGAGACCCAGTACTTC. Translated: CASSQVGTRWETQYF.

This clone was seen a single time. The V call is TRBV4-1, the J call TRBJ2-7, with D perhaps TRBD2 (6 bases). Germline CDR1 and CDR2: MGHRA and YSYEKL. V gave up 0 bases and J gave up 3 bases, with 21 bases separating them. This CDR3 comprises 18 residues. CDR3 amino acids: CASSQDRVGGTGIYEQYF. The CDR3 DNA reads as TGCGCCAGCAGCCAAGATAGGGTAGGAGGGACTGGGATCTACGAGCAGTACTTC.

As for this clone: Other DNA sequences in this sample translate to the same CDR3. The CDR3 loop reads CASSPGTSGTYEQYF. The CDR3 region has the DNA TGCGCCAGCAGCCCCGGGACTAGCGGAACCTACGAGCAGTACTTC. V gene TRBV5-1 combines with J gene TRBJ2-7, with 11 nucleotides matching TRBD2. CDR1 SGHRS and CDR2 YFSETQ come from the germline V gene. This CDR3 region has 15 residues. J gave up 2 bases and V 4 bases, and 5 bases lay outside the gene matches. The variable domain in full, completed from reference TRBV5-1 and TRBJ2-7, reads KAGVTQTPRYLIKTRGQQVTLSCSPISGHRSVSWYQQTPGQGLQFLFEYFSETQRNKGNFPGRFSGRQFSNSRSEMNVSTLELGDSALYLCASSPGTSGTYEQYFGPGTRLTVT.

The V and J genes are TRBV5-1 and TRBJ2-7; 8 bases map to TRBD2. Losses at the gene ends were 4 bases for V and 0 bases for J; bases not matched to a gene: 18. The CDR3 has 19 amino acids. Per germline, CDR1 SGHRS and CDR2 YFSETQ. CDR3 sequence (DNA): TGCGCCAGCAGCACAGGTCGAGGCGGCGGGAGGCGAAGCTCCTACGAGCAGTACTTC. This codes for CASSTGRGGGRRSSYEQYF.

This chain links TRBV7-3 with TRBJ2-5; D call uncertain. V was cut by 5 bases and J by 4 bases, with 11 bases left in between. There are 13 residues in the CDR3. The germline V gene encodes CDR1 SGHTA and CDR2 FQGTGA. This chain's CDR3 is CASSPIVIETQYF. The CDR3 DNA sequence: TGTGCCAGCAGCCCCATAGTGATAGAGACCCAGTACTTC. Variable domain in full (rest from reference TRBV7-3 and TRBJ2-5): GAGVSQTPSNKVTEKGKYVELRCDPISGHTALYWYRQSLGQGPEFLIYFQGTGAADDSGLPNDRFFAVRPEGSVSTLKIQRTERGDSAVYLCASSPIVIETQYFGPGTRLLVL.

The genes are TRBV27 and TRBJ2-1; 7 bases align to TRBD1. CDR3 length equals 14 residues. Germline loops: CDR1 MNHEY, CDR2 SMNVEV (reference sequence). The J segment lost 5 bases and the V segment lost 3 bases, leaving 4 bases of the junction unmatched. This CDR3 reads CASSLTGTDNEQFF. The CDR3 nucleotides are TGTGCCAGCAGTTTGACCGGGACAGACAATGAGCAGTTCTTC.

CDR3 sequence (DNA): TGTGCCAGCGGCCGGGGGGGCGGTGGAAACACCATATATTTT. It codes for CASGRGGGGNTIYF. The chain is built from TRBV6-6 and TRBJ1-3; D is perhaps TRBD1 (6 bases). The CDR3 sequence is 14 residues long. Trimming took 8 bases from V and 3 from J, leaving 14 bases between them. Germline CDR1 is MNHNY and CDR2 is SVGAGI (reference sequence).

Note on this clone: The sample holds other DNA sequences that translate to the same CDR3. The chain couples TRBV27 to TRBJ2-1; weak D call: TRBD2 (6 bases). CDR1 is MNHEY and CDR2 is SMNVEV in the germline V gene (reference sequence). Trimming removed 5 bases at V and 3 bases at J, with 11 bases between. The length of the CDR3 is 14 residues. CDR3 bases: TGTGCCAGCAGTCCCGCGGGACTCTACAATGAGCAGTTCTTC. Amino acids: CASSPAGLYNEQFF.